Each of the 6 T cell receptor beta chains below was sequenced from the same sample in a study of beta chain features in type 1 diabetes. Of the isolated RNA, all was reverse transcribed, and so the sequenced material was expressed TCRB transcripts. Sequencing was performed with immunoSEQ multiplex PCR; in TCRdb, only in-frame clones are kept and a portion is missing. Among about 260,000 clones listed, over 65% were seen once. What was sequenced was naive CD4+ T cells from blood. These receptor sequences come from a young man in good health.

The chain recombines TRBV28 with TRBJ2-7; 10 bases map to TRBD2. The J segment lost 2 bases and the V segment lost 6 bases, leaving 4 bases of the junction unmatched. CDR3 length equals 14 residues. The V gene's germline CDR1 is MDHEN and CDR2 SYDVKM. CDR3 sequence reads: CASSPAGGAYEQYF. The CDR3 region has the DNA TGTGCCAGCAGCCCAGCGGGAGGGGCCTACGAGCAGTACTTC.

With respect to this clone: Other DNA sequences in the sample encode the same CDR3. The J gene is TRBJ2-5, the V gene TRBV7-9; D gene unclear. CDR3 length: 11 amino acids. The germline gives CDR1 SEHNR, CDR2 FQNEAQ (reference sequence). Deletions cut 5 bases from V and 5 bases from J, with 6 bases between. This CDR3 reads CASSPQETQYF. In DNA, the CDR3 is TGTGCCAGCAGCCCTCAGGAGACCCAGTACTTC.

The chain carries TRBV7-9 and TRBJ1-4; TRBD1 matches 9 bases. V lost 7 bases and J lost 5; bases outside the gene matches: 2. This CDR3 spans 13 amino acids. Germline CDR1 and CDR2: SEHNR and FQNEAQ (reference sequence). The CDR3 is CASTGTGNEKLFF. The CDR3 bases are TGTGCCAGCACCGGGACAGGGAATGAAAAACTGTTTTTT. Filled out from reference TRBV7-9 and TRBJ1-4, the complete variable domain reads DTGVSQNPRHKITKRGQNVTFRCDPISEHNRLYWYRQTLGQGPEFLTYFQNEAQLEKSRLLSDRFSAERPKGSFSTLEIQRTEQGDSAMYLCASTGTGNEKLFFGSGTQLSVL.

The rearrangement links TRBV30 to TRBJ2-1, with 8 bases that match TRBD2. Germline V gene sequence: CDR1 GTSNPN, CDR2 SVGIG (reference sequence). There are 15 residues in the CDR3. V lost 3 bases and J lost 4; bases outside the gene matches: 8. CDR3 sequence: CAWRATSGAYNEQFF. CDR3 sequence (DNA): TGTGCCTGGAGGGCAACTAGCGGAGCTTACAATGAGCAGTTCTTC.

In its sample, this clone was seen once. The chain joins TRBV4-1 to TRBJ2-1; 15 positions agree with TRBD2. V was clipped by 4 bases and J by 4 bases; unmatched bases: 11. There are 19 residues in the CDR3. Germline CDR1 MGHRA, CDR2 YSYEKL. In DNA form, the CDR3 reads TGCGCCAGCAGCCCACCGGGACTAGCGGGGGGACTAAATTACAATGAGCAGTTCTTC. It translates to CASSPPGLAGGLNYNEQFF.

This clone was counted a few times. The chain uses TRBV30 and TRBJ2-3; 12 bases agree with TRBD2. J gave up 2 bases and V 6 bases, and 6 bases lay outside the gene matches. The germline V gene encodes CDR1 GTSNPN and CDR2 SVGIG (reference sequence). This CDR3 has 15 amino acids. CDR3 DNA: TGTGCCTGTACCCTAGCGGGGGGGATCACAGATACGCAGTATTTT. Translating gives CACTLAGGITDTQYF.